This T cell receptor delta chain was identified during a study of Vδ1+ human thymocytes. Study observations and caveats: Unlike peripheral blood Vdelta1+ controls, thymic delta-chain sequences included about 20% Vdelta2 and few Vdelta3. TRG sequences recurred across donors, whereas TRD sequences stayed essentially private. Thymic TRG and TRD repertoires appeared highly polyclonal, with Gaussian CDR3 length distributions.

The template was reverse-transcribed extracted RNA. Pooled V-gene forward primers with one constant-region reverse primer generated the CDR3 amplicons by multiplex PCR. TCRdb re-called clones from the multiplex PCR reads using CATT. The sample holds 80,000 or so delta-chain clones, 30% to 45% seen once. Germline loops: CDR1 TSWWSYY, CDR2 QGS. This CDR3 comprises 19 residues. V was clipped by 8 bases and J by 0 bases, with 28 bases between them. As regards this clone: Its antigen is unknown.

The chain recombines TRDV1 with TRDJ1; D assignment may be TRDD2 or TRDD3 (7 bases each). The clonotype comes from a boy under three years old who had congenital heart surgery. The sample taken for sequencing was Vdelta1+ gamma-delta thymocytes from the thymus. Described subset: FACS-sorted CD3+ TCRalphabeta- TCRVdelta1+ TCRVdelta2- thymocytes. CDR3 protein: CALQPSSRTGVTNTDKLIF. CDR3 sequence (DNA): TGTGCTCTTCAACCTTCCTCGCGTACTGGGGTTACTAACACCGATAAACTCATCTTT.